The rows below give T cell receptor beta chains drawn from one sample of a study of Ad26.COV2.S vaccination and SARS-CoV-2 variants. This table comes from immunoSEQ multiplex PCR, and its TCRdb copy is limited to in-frame clones, with some not included. The table records some 340,000 clones, around 83% of them present only once. The sample here was peripheral blood, taken in a trial of Ad26.COV2.S vaccine versus placebo. The receptors come from a person aged 18 to 65 who received the Ad26.COV2.S COVID-19 vaccine or a placebo. Each CDR3 is given with its conserved first and last residue. The order of the fields is J gene, V gene, clone size, D gene, CDR3 protein, CDR3 DNA. A D gene is named only where the DNA matches it firmly. Clone size is given for some rows only: seen once, a few or many times, or a class if the clone is expanded.

j_gene: TRBJ2-5
v_gene: TRBV3-1/TRBV3-2
abundance: -
d_gene: TRBD2
CDR3aa: CASSPRTSSSGTQYF
CDR3nt: TGTGCCAGCAGCCCAAGGACTAGTTCCTCGGGGACCCAGTACTTC

j_gene: TRBJ1-1
v_gene: TRBV27
abundance: -
d_gene: -
CDR3aa: CASSLNRDTEAFF
CDR3nt: TGTGCCAGCAGTTTAAATAGGGACACTGAAGCTTTCTTT

j_gene: TRBJ1-5
v_gene: TRBV7-9
abundance: -
d_gene: -
CDR3aa: CASTTSGGDQPQHF
CDR3nt: TGTGCCAGCACCACATCCGGGGGGGATCAGCCCCAGCATTTT

j_gene: TRBJ2-5
v_gene: TRBV7-9
abundance: -
d_gene: -
CDR3aa: CASSFGGETQYF
CDR3nt: TGTGCCAGCAGCTTTGGTGGGGAGACCCAGTACTTC

j_gene: TRBJ2-5
v_gene: TRBV2
abundance: -
d_gene: -
CDR3aa: CASSGQQQETQYF
CDR3nt: TGTGCCAGCAGTGGACAGCAGCAAGAGACCCAGTACTTC

j_gene: TRBJ2-1
v_gene: TRBV7-9
abundance: -
d_gene: TRBD2
CDR3aa: CASSLGSGDNEQFF
CDR3nt: TGTGCCAGCAGCTTAGGTAGCGGGGATAATGAGCAGTTCTTC

j_gene: TRBJ2-1
v_gene: TRBV7-9
abundance: -
d_gene: TRBD1
CDR3aa: CASSLTGAIYNEQFF
CDR3nt: TGTGCCAGCAGCCTGACAGGGGCCATCTACAATGAGCAGTTCTTC

j_gene: TRBJ1-3
v_gene: TRBV23-1
abundance: -
d_gene: -
CDR3aa: CASSQPRVAKGGNTIYF
CDR3nt: TGCGCCAGCAGTCAGCCGCGGGTCGCAAAGGGCGGAAACACCATATATTTT

j_gene: TRBJ2-3
v_gene: TRBV18
abundance: -
d_gene: TRBD2
CDR3aa: CASSPKTSSSTDTQYF
CDR3nt: TGTGCCAGCTCACCGAAGACTAGCTCTAGCACAGATACGCAGTATTTT

j_gene: TRBJ2-3
v_gene: TRBV7-8
abundance: -
d_gene: -
CDR3aa: CASSLGGQDTQYF
CDR3nt: TGTGCCAGCAGCTTAGGGGGCCAGGATACGCAGTATTTT

j_gene: TRBJ2-1
v_gene: TRBV6-6
abundance: -
d_gene: -
CDR3aa: CASSRDWAGSYNEQFF
CDR3nt: TGTGCCAGCAGTAGAGACTGGGCTGGATCCTACAATGAGCAGTTCTTC

j_gene: TRBJ1-5
v_gene: TRBV27
abundance: -
d_gene: -
CDR3aa: CASRPDPTYSNQPQHF
CDR3nt: TGTGCCAGCAGACCCGACCCGACGTATAGCAATCAGCCCCAGCATTTT

j_gene: TRBJ2-3
v_gene: TRBV6-5
abundance: few
d_gene: -
CDR3aa: CASSFGRGTDTQYF
CDR3nt: TGTGCCAGCAGTTTCGGCAGGGGAACAGATACGCAGTATTTT

j_gene: TRBJ1-2
v_gene: TRBV5-1
abundance: few
d_gene: -
CDR3aa: CASSLDSGARGYTF
CDR3nt: TGCGCCAGCAGCTTGGATTCAGGGGCTCGTGGCTACACCTTC

j_gene: TRBJ1-3
v_gene: TRBV9
abundance: -
d_gene: TRBD1
CDR3aa: CASSPTGQGNTIYF
CDR3nt: TGTGCCAGCAGCCCGACGGGACAGGGAAACACCATATATTTT

j_gene: TRBJ2-1
v_gene: TRBV7-6
abundance: -
d_gene: TRBD1
CDR3aa: CASSLVGGANNEQFF
CDR3nt: TGTGCCAGCAGCTTAGTAGGGGGCGCCAACAATGAGCAGTTCTTC

j_gene: TRBJ2-7
v_gene: TRBV7-9
abundance: once
d_gene: TRBD1
CDR3aa: CASSSRGGQIYEQYF
CDR3nt: TGTGCCAGCAGCTCACGAGGGGGACAGATCTACGAGCAGTACTTC

j_gene: TRBJ2-7
v_gene: TRBV14
abundance: -
d_gene: -
CDR3aa: CASSQDPVSEQYF
CDR3nt: TGTGCCAGCAGCCAAGATCCGGTGTCCGAGCAGTACTTC

j_gene: TRBJ2-1
v_gene: TRBV7-9
abundance: once
d_gene: TRBD1
CDR3aa: CASGPSGTGRNEQFF
CDR3nt: TGTGCCAGCGGCCCCTCTGGGACAGGCAGGAATGAGCAGTTCTTC

j_gene: TRBJ1-3
v_gene: TRBV24-1
abundance: -
d_gene: -
CDR3aa: CATSDLLGGGGNTIYF
CDR3nt: TGTGCCACCAGTGATTTGCTGGGTGGCGGTGGAAACACCATATATTTT

j_gene: TRBJ2-5
v_gene: TRBV4-3
abundance: -
d_gene: -
CDR3aa: CASSQEWGYPDQYF
CDR3nt: TGCGCCAGCAGCCAAGAATGGGGATATCCGGACCAGTACTTC

j_gene: TRBJ2-5
v_gene: TRBV20-1
abundance: once
d_gene: TRBD2
CDR3aa: CSASPPSGGGTQYF
CDR3nt: TGCAGTGCTAGTCCCCCTAGCGGCGGGGGGACCCAGTACTTC

j_gene: TRBJ2-1
v_gene: TRBV7-9
abundance: -
d_gene: -
CDR3aa: CASSLAYAGRYNEQFF
CDR3nt: TGTGCCAGCAGCTTAGCATACGCAGGGCGGTACAATGAGCAGTTCTTC

j_gene: TRBJ1-1
v_gene: TRBV30
abundance: -
d_gene: -
CDR3aa: CAWSVERGTFF
CDR3nt: TGTGCCTGGAGTGTAGAAAGGGGAACTTTCTTT

j_gene: TRBJ1-3
v_gene: TRBV5-4
abundance: -
d_gene: -
CDR3aa: CASSLGNSGNTIYF
CDR3nt: TGTGCCAGCAGCTTGGGCAACTCTGGAAACACCATATATTTT

j_gene: TRBJ2-7
v_gene: TRBV18
abundance: -
d_gene: TRBD2
CDR3aa: CASSRNPLADYEQYF
CDR3nt: TGTGCCAGCTCACGGAATCCCCTAGCGGACTACGAGCAGTACTTC

j_gene: TRBJ2-3
v_gene: TRBV24-1
abundance: -
d_gene: -
CDR3aa: CATSVGLQGTDTQYF
CDR3nt: TGTGCCACCAGTGTAGGGCTGCAGGGCACAGATACGCAGTATTTT

j_gene: TRBJ1-2
v_gene: TRBV7-2
abundance: -
d_gene: TRBD1
CDR3aa: CASSSRTGQNYGYTF
CDR3nt: TGTGCCAGCAGCTCCAGGACAGGGCAGAACTATGGCTACACCTTC

j_gene: TRBJ2-3
v_gene: TRBV7-3
abundance: -
d_gene: -
CDR3aa: CASSFPGATQYF
CDR3nt: TGTGCCAGCAGCTTCCCTGGGGCCACGCAGTATTTT

j_gene: TRBJ1-1
v_gene: TRBV30
abundance: -
d_gene: -
CDR3aa: CAWSVTGEAFF
CDR3nt: TGTGCCTGGAGTGTTACGGGTGAAGCTTTCTTT

j_gene: TRBJ1-1
v_gene: TRBV2
abundance: -
d_gene: TRBD1
CDR3aa: CASSQGVGGTEAFF
CDR3nt: TGTGCCAGCAGCCAGGGGGTAGGGGGCACTGAAGCTTTCTTT

j_gene: TRBJ2-3
v_gene: TRBV5-1
abundance: -
d_gene: TRBD1
CDR3aa: CASSLDRDGRTDTQYF
CDR3nt: TGCGCCAGCAGTTTGGACAGGGATGGGAGGACAGATACGCAGTATTTT

j_gene: TRBJ2-3
v_gene: TRBV9
abundance: -
d_gene: TRBD1
CDR3aa: CASSVSGQFTDTQYF
CDR3nt: TGTGCCAGCAGCGTCTCGGGACAGTTCACAGATACGCAGTATTTT

j_gene: TRBJ1-2
v_gene: TRBV27
abundance: -
d_gene: -
CDR3aa: CASGTLRGSSYGYTF
CDR3nt: TGTGCCAGCGGGACTCTGAGGGGCTCGAGCTATGGCTACACCTTC

j_gene: TRBJ1-3
v_gene: TRBV3-1/TRBV3-2
abundance: -
d_gene: -
CDR3aa: CASSQPGGTGNTIYF
CDR3nt: TGTGCCAGCAGCCAACCGGGGGGAACTGGAAACACCATATATTTT

j_gene: TRBJ2-1
v_gene: TRBV10-3
abundance: -
d_gene: TRBD1
CDR3aa: CAISTGGPSNEQFF
CDR3nt: TGTGCCATCAGTACAGGGGGCCCCAGCAATGAGCAGTTCTTC

j_gene: TRBJ2-3
v_gene: TRBV6-6
abundance: -
d_gene: -
CDR3aa: CASSFQDTQYF
CDR3nt: TGTGCCAGCAGTTTTCAGGATACGCAGTATTTT

j_gene: TRBJ1-2
v_gene: TRBV5-6
abundance: once
d_gene: -
CDR3aa: CASTFGEQYGYTF
CDR3nt: TGTGCCAGCACCTTTGGGGAACAGTATGGCTACACCTTC

j_gene: TRBJ1-2
v_gene: TRBV25-1
abundance: -
d_gene: -
CDR3aa: CASNPLLRGGYGYTF
CDR3nt: TGTGCCAGCAACCCCCTGTTACGAGGAGGCTATGGCTACACCTTC

j_gene: TRBJ1-4
v_gene: TRBV6-2/TRBV6-3
abundance: -
d_gene: -
CDR3aa: CASSQSNGKLFF
CDR3nt: TGTGCCAGCAGTCAATCCAATGGAAAACTGTTTTTT